Detailed here is one T cell receptor beta chain. At one boundary the junction diverges from the germline segment, which might be a read error. Generated by immunoSEQ multiplex PCR, the TCRdb table keeps only in-frame clones and is missing some. There are roughly 300,000 clones in the sample; around 85% occur only once, and 3.5% to 4.5% lies in the top ten. Germline CDR1 and CDR2: SGHTA and FQGNSA. This CDR3 has 16 amino acids. This sample was taken from a study of blood T cell repertoires in COVID-19. The source is a woman in her 40s with acute COVID-19. This sequence joins TRBV7-2 and TRBJ2-2, with 10 nucleotides matching TRBD1. Sequencing was performed on PBMCs or T cells enriched from blood (not recorded which). The CDR3 loop reads CASSLGTGTGVWELFF. The CDR3 nucleotides read TGTGCCAGCAGTTTAGGAACCGGGACAGGGGTTTGGGAGCTGTTTTTT. Supplemented by reference TRBV7-2 and TRBJ2-2, the full variable domain reads GAGVSQSPSNKVTEKGKDVELRCDPISGHTALYWYRQSLGQGLEFLIYFQGNSAPDKSGLPSDRFSAERTGGSVSTLTIQRTQQEDSAVYLCASSLGTGTGVWELFFGEGSRLTVL.